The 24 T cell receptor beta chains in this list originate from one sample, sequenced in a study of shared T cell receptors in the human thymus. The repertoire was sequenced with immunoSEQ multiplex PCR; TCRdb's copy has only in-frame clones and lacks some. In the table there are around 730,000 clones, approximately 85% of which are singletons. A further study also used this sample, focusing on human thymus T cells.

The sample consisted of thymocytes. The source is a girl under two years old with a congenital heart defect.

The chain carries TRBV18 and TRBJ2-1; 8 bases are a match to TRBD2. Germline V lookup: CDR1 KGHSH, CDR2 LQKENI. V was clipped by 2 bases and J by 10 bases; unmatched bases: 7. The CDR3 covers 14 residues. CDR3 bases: TGTGCCAGCTCACCATGGCGGGGGGATATAGAGCAGTTCTTC. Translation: CASSPWRGDIEQFF.

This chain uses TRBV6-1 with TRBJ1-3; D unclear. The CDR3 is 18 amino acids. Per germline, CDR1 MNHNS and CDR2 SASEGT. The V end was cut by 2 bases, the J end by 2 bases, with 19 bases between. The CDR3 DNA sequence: TGTGCCAGCAGTGAACGAATGTATAGGAGGGAGGCTGGAAACACCATATATTTT. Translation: CASSERMYRREAGNTIYF.

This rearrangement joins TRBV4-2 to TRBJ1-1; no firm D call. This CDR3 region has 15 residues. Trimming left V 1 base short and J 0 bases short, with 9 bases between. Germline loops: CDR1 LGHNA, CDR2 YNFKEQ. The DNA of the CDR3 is TGTGCCAGCAGCCAAGGAGAGGCAGTGAACACTGAAGCTTTCTTT. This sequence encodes CASSQGEAVNTEAFF.

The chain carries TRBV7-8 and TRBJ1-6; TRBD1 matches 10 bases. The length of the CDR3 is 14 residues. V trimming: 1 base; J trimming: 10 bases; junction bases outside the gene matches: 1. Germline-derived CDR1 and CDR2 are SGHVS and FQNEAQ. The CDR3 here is CASSLGDRGSPLHF. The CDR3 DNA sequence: TGTGCCAGCAGCTTAGGGGACAGGGGCTCACCCCTCCACTTT.

The CDR3 coding sequence is TGTGCCAGCAGTTCTTGGGGGACTAGCGGGGGGGCGCGACAAGAGACCCAGTACTTC. This gives the protein CASSSWGTSGGARQETQYF. The chain is built from TRBV2 and TRBJ2-5, with 16 positions matching TRBD2. CDR1 is SNHLY and CDR2 is FYNNEI in the germline V gene. This CDR3 comprises 19 residues. The trim removed 5 bases at V and 2 bases at J, leaving 11 bases unmatched.

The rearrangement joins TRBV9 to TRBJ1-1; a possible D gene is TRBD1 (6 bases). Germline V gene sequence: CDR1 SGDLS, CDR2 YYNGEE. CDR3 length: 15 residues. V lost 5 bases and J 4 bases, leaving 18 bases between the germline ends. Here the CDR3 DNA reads TGTGCCAGCAGGGTTCCCTTGGACAGTAGCACTGAAGCTTTCTTT. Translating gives CASRVPLDSSTEAFF.

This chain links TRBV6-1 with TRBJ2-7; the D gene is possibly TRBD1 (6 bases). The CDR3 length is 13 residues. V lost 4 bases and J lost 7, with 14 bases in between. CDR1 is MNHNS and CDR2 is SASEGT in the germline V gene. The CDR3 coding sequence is TGTGCCAGCAGTGGTCACAGGGTGGGGGAGCAGTACTTC. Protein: CASSGHRVGEQYF.

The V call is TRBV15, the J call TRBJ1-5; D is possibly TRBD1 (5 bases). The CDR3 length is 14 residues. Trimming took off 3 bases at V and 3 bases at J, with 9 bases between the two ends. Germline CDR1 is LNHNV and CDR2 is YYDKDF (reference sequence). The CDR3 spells CATSSRQPNQPQHF. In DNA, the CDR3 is TGTGCCACCAGCAGTAGACAGCCCAATCAGCCCCAGCATTTT.

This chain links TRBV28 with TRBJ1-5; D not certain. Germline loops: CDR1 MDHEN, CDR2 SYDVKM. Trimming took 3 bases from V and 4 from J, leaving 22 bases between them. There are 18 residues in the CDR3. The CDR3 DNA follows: TGTGCCAGCAGTTTTAAGCCCGGGGTAAGGATAGCAAATCAGCCCCAGCATTTT. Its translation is CASSFKPGVRIANQPQHF.

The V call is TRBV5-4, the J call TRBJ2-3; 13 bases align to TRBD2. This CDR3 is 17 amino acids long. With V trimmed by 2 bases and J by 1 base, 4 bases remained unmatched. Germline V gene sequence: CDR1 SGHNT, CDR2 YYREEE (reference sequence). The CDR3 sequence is CASSFGTSGDGTDTQYF. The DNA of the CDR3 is TGTGCCAGCAGCTTCGGGACTAGCGGGGACGGCACAGATACGCAGTATTTT.

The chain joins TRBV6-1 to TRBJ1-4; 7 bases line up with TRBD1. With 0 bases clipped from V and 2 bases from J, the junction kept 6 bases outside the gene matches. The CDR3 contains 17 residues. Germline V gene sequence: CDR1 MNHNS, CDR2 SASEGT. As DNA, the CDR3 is TGTGCCAGCAGTGAAGCTCTGGACAGGACGACTAATGAAAAACTGTTTTTT. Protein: CASSEALDRTTNEKLFF.

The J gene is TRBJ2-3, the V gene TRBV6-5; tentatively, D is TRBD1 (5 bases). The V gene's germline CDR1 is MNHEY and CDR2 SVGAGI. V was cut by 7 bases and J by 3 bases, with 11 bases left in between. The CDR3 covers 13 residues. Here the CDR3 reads CASTQGRTDTQYF. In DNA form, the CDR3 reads TGTGCCAGCACTCAGGGAAGGACAGATACGCAGTATTTT.

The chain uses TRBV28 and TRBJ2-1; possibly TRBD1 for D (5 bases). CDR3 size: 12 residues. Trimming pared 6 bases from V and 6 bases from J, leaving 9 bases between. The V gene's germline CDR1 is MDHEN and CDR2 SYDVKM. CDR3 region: CASRGAANEQFF. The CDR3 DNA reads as TGTGCCAGCAGAGGGGCCGCCAATGAGCAGTTCTTC.

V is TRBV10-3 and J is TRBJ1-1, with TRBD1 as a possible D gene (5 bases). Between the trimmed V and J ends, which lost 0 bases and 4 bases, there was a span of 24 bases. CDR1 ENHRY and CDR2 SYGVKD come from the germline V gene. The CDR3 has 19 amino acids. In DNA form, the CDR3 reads TGTGCCATCAGTGAGTCAGTCGATGAGCTCGGGGGGTTGAGCACTGAAGCTTTCTTT. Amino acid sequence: CAISESVDELGGLSTEAFF.

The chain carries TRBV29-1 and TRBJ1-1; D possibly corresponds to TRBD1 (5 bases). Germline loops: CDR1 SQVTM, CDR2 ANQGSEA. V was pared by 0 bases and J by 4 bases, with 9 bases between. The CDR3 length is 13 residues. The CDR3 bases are TGCAGCGTTGAAGACAGGGCTACCACTGAAGCTTTCTTT. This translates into CSVEDRATTEAFF.

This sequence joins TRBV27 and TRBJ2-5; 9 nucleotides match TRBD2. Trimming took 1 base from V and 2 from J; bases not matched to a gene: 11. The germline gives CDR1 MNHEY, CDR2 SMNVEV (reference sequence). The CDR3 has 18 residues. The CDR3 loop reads CASSLLPPIAGEQETQYF. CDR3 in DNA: TGTGCCAGCAGTTTATTACCCCCTATAGCGGGGGAGCAAGAGACCCAGTACTTC.

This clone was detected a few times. The CDR3: CASSPREGQLLNTEAFF. The CDR3 nucleotides are TGTGCCAGCAGTCCGAGGGAAGGACAGCTTTTGAACACTGAAGCTTTCTTT. The V call is TRBV27, the J call TRBJ1-1; TRBD1 is a possible D gene (6 bases). The germline V gene encodes CDR1 MNHEY and CDR2 SMNVEV (reference sequence). Between the trimmed V and J ends, which lost 5 bases and 0 bases, there was a span of 19 bases. The CDR3 length is 17 residues.

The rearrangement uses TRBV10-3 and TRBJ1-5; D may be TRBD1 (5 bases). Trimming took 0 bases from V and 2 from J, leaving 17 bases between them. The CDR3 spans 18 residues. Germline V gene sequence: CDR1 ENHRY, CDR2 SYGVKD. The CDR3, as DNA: TGTGCCATCAGTGAGTCGCACCAGGGTAGTAGGGGCAATCAGCCCCAGCATTTT. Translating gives CAISESHQGSRGNQPQHF.

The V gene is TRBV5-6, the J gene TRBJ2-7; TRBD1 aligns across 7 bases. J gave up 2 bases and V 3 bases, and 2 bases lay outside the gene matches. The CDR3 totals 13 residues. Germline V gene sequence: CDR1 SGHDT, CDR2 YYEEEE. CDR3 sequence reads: CASSSGQTYEQYF. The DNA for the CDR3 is TGTGCCAGCAGCTCGGGACAGACCTACGAGCAGTACTTC.

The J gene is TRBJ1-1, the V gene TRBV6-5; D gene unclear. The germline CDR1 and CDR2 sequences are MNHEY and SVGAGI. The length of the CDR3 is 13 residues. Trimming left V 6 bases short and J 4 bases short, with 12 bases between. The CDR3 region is CASSRTHTTEAFF. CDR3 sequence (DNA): TGTGCCAGCAGCCGAACCCACACCACTGAAGCTTTCTTT.

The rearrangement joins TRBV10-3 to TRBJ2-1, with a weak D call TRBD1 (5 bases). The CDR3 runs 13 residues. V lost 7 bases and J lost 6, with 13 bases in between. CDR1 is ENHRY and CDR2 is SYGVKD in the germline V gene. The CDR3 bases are TGTGCCATCAACCGCAAGGGGTCCAATGAGCAGTTCTTC. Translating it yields CAINRKGSNEQFF.

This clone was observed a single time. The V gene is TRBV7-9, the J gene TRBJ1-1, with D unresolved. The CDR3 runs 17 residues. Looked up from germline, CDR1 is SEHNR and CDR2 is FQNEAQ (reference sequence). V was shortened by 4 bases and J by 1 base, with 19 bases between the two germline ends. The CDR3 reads CASSSHRGETANTEAFF. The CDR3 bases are TGTGCCAGCAGCTCCCACCGCGGGGAGACGGCGAACACTGAAGCTTTCTTT.

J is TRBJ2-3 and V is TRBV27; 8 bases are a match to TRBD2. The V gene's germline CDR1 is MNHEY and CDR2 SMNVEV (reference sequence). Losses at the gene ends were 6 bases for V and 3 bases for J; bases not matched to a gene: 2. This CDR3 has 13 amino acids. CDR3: CASRGLGTDTQYF. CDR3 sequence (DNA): TGTGCCAGCAGGGGACTAGGAACAGATACGCAGTATTTT.

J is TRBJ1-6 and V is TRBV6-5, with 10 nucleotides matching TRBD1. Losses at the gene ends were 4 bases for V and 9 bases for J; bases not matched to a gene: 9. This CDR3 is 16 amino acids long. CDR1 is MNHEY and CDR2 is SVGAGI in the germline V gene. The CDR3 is CASSWWGDRGRSPLHF. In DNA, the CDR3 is TGTGCCAGCAGTTGGTGGGGGGACAGGGGACGTTCACCCCTCCACTTT.